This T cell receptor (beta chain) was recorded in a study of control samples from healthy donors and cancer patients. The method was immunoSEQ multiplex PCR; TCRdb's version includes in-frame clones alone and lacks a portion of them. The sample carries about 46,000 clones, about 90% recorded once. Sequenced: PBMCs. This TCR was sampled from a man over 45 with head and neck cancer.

CDR3 region: CASSLQASGRVDEQFF. CDR3 sequence (DNA): TGTGCCAGCAGCTTACAGGCTAGCGGGAGAGTCGATGAGCAGTTCTTC. V is TRBV7-8 and J is TRBJ2-1; 10 positions agree with TRBD2. The trim removed 2 bases at V and 8 bases at J, leaving 9 bases unmatched. CDR3 length: 16 residues. Germline-derived CDR1 and CDR2 are SGHVS and FQNEAQ.